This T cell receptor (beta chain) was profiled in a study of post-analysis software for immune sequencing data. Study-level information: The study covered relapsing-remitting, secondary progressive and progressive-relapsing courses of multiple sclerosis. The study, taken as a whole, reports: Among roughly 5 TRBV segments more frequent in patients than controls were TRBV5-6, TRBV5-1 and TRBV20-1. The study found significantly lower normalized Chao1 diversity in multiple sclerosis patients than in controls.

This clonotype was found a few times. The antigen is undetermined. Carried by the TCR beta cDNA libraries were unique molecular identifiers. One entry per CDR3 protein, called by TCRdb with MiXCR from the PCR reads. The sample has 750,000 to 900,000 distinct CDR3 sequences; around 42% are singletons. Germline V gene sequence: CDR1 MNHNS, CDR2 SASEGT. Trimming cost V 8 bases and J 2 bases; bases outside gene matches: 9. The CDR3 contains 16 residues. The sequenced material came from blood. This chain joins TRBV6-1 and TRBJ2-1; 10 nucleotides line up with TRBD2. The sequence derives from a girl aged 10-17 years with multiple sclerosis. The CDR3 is CASGLAVLKPYNEQFF. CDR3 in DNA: TGTGCCAGCGGACTAGCGGTCCTTAAGCCCTACAATGAGCAGTTCTTC.